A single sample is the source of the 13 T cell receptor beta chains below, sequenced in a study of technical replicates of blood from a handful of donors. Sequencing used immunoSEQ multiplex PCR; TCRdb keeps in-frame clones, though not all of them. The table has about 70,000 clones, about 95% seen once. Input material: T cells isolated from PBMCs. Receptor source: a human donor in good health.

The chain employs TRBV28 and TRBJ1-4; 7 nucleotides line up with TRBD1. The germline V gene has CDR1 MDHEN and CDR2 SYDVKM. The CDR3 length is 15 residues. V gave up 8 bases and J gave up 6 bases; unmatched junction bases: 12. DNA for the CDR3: TGTGCCAGCCGGGACAGCTTAAACCCAGATGAAAAACTGTTTTTT. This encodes CASRDSLNPDEKLFF.

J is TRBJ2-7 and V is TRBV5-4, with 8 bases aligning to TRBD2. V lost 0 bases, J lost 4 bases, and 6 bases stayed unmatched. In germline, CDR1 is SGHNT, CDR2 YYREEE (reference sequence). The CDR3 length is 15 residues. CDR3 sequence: CASSLAGGRFYEQYF. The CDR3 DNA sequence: TGTGCCAGCAGCTTGGCCGGCGGGAGGTTTTACGAGCAGTACTTC.

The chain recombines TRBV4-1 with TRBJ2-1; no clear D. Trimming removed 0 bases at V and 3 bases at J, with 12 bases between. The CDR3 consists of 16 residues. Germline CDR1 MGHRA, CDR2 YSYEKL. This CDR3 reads CASSQDAQLLYNEQFF. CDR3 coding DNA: TGCGCCAGCAGCCAAGATGCACAGCTACTCTACAATGAGCAGTTCTTC.

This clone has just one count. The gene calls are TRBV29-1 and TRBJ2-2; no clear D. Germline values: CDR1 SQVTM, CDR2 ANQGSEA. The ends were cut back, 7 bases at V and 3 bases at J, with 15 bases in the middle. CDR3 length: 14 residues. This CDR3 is CSGAARSDTGELFF. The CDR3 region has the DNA TGCAGCGGCGCGGCGAGGTCGGACACCGGGGAGCTGTTTTTT.

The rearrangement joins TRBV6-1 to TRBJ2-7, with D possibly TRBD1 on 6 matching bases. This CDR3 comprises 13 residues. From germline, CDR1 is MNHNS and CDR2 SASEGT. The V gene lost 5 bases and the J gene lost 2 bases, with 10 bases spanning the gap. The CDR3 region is CASSQGTAYEQYF. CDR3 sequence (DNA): TGTGCCAGCAGTCAGGGGACGGCCTACGAGCAGTACTTC.

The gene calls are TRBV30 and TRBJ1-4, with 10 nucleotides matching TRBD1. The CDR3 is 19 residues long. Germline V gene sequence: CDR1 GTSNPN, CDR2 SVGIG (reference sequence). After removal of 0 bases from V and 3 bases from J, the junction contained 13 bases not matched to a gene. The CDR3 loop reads CAWSVVGHGQGVPNEKLFF. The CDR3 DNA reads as TGTGCCTGGAGTGTAGTTGGGCACGGACAGGGGGTCCCTAATGAAAAACTGTTTTTT. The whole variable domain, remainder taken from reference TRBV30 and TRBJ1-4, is SQTIHQWPATLVQPVGSPLSLECTVEGTSNPNLYWYRQAAGRGLQLLFYSVGIGQISSEVPQNLSASRPQDRQFILSSKKLLLSDSGFYLCAWSVVGHGQGVPNEKLFFGSGTQLSVL.

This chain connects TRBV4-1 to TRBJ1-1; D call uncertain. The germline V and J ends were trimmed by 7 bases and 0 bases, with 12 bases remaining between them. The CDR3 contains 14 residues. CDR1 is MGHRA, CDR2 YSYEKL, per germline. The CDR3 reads CASTKGTVNTEAFF. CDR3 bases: TGCGCCAGCACCAAAGGAACAGTGAACACTGAAGCTTTCTTT.

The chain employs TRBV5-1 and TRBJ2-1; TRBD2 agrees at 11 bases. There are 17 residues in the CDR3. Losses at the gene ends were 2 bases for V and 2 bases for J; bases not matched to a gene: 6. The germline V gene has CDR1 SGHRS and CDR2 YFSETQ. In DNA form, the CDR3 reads TGCGCCAGCAGCTTCACTAGCGGGGGACTCACCTACAATGAGCAGTTCTTC. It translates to CASSFTSGGLTYNEQFF.

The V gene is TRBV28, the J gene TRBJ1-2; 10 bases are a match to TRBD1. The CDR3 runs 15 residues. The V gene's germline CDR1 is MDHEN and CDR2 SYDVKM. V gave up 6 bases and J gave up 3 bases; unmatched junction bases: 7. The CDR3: CASSITTGGDYGYTF. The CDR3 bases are TGTGCCAGCAGCATCACGACAGGGGGCGACTATGGCTACACCTTC.

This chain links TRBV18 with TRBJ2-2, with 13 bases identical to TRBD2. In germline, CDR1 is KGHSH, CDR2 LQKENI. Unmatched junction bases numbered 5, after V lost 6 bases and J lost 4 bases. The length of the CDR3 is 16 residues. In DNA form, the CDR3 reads TGTGCCAGCTCTCTCGGGACTAGCGGGACCACCGGGGAGCTGTTTTTT. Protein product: CASSLGTSGTTGELFF.

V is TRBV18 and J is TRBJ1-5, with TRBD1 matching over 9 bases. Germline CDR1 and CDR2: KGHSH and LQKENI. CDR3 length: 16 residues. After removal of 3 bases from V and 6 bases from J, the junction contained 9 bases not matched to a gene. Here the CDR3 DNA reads TGTGCCAGCTCACCGCCGGGACAGGGTACCTTTCAGCCCCAGCATTTT. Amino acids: CASSPPGQGTFQPQHF.

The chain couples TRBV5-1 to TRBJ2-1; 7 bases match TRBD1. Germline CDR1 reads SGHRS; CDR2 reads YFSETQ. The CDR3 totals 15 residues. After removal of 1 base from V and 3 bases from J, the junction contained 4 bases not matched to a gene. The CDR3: CASSLRGGVYNEQFF. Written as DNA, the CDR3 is TGCGCCAGCAGCTTGCGAGGGGGCGTCTACAATGAGCAGTTCTTC.

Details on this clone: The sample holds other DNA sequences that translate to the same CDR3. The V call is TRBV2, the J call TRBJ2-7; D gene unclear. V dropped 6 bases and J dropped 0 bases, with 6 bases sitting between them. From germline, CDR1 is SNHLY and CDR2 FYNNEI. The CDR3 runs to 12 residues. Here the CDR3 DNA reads TGTGCCAGCAGAGCTGACTCCTACGAGCAGTACTTC. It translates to CASRADSYEQYF.